A selection of T cell receptor beta chains follows, all from one sample in a study of cytomegalovirus exposure and HLA in healthy donors. Here immunoSEQ multiplex PCR was the method, and the copy in TCRdb shows in-frame clones only, minus some. The table has around 130,000 clones, roughly four fifths seen once. The sequenced sample consisted of PBMCs. The receptors derive from a young woman in good health and CMV-seronegative. The CDR3 runs from the conserved cysteine through the conserved F or W. The order of the fields is V gene, D gene, clone size, J gene, CDR3 protein, CDR3 DNA. D genes are given only for firm matches. A clone size is listed for some rows: how often the clone was seen (once, few, many), or a class if it is expanded.

V: TRBV27
D: .
size: .
J: TRBJ1-2
CDR3: CASSLRVAGVGLYGYTF
DNA: TGTGCCAGCAGTTTAAGAGTTGCCGGGGTAGGTCTCTATGGCTACACCTTC

V: TRBV7-2
D: .
size: .
J: TRBJ2-1
CDR3: CAISRGGGRVYNEQFF
DNA: TGTGCCATCAGCCGAGGGGGGGGGCGCGTTTACAATGAGCAGTTCTTC

V: TRBV5-1
D: .
size: .
J: TRBJ1-1
CDR3: CASSPYNRPNTEAFF
DNA: TGCGCCAGCAGCCCTTATAACAGGCCGAACACTGAAGCTTTCTTT

V: TRBV9
D: .
size: .
J: TRBJ1-2
CDR3: CASSGNGGANYGYTF
DNA: TGTGCCAGCAGCGGCAACGGGGGGGCTAACTATGGCTACACCTTC

V: TRBV27
D: TRBD1
size: .
J: TRBJ2-1
CDR3: CASSFWGQGRNEQFF
DNA: TGTGCCAGCAGTTTCTGGGGACAGGGACGCAATGAGCAGTTCTTC

V: TRBV6-1
D: TRBD1
size: .
J: TRBJ1-6
CDR3: CASSERTGQHSPLHF
DNA: TGTGCCAGCAGTGAAAGGACAGGGCAACATTCACCCCTCCACTTT

V: TRBV6-5
D: .
size: .
J: TRBJ1-2
CDR3: CASSRGQTNYGYTF
DNA: TGTGCCAGCAGTAGAGGACAGACTAACTATGGCTACACCTTC

V: TRBV6-1
D: TRBD2
size: .
J: TRBJ2-6
CDR3: CASSEGGLAGGGANVLTF
DNA: TGTGCCAGCAGTGAGGGGGGACTAGCGGGAGGGGGGGCCAACGTCCTGACTTTC

V: TRBV7-9
D: .
size: once
J: TRBJ1-2
CDR3: CASRRMGGPNYGYTF
DNA: TGTGCCAGCAGAAGAATGGGGGGGCCTAACTATGGCTACACCTTC

V: TRBV14
D: .
size: .
J: TRBJ1-1
CDR3: CASSPDRYHEAFF
DNA: TGTGCCAGCAGTCCCGACAGGTACCACGAAGCTTTCTTT

V: TRBV29-1
D: .
size: .
J: TRBJ2-3
CDR3: CSVEWGQTPDTQYF
DNA: TGCAGCGTTGAATGGGGGCAAACTCCGGATACGCAGTATTTT

V: TRBV5-1
D: .
size: .
J: TRBJ2-3
CDR3: CASSSSGDTQYF
DNA: TGCGCCAGCAGCTCCAGTGGAGATACGCAGTATTTT

V: TRBV28
D: TRBD2
size: .
J: TRBJ2-5
CDR3: CASRGLAGLQETQYF
DNA: TGTGCCAGCAGAGGTCTAGCGGGGCTACAAGAGACCCAGTACTTC

V: TRBV5-1
D: .
size: .
J: TRBJ1-1
CDR3: CASSLVQGSTEAFF
DNA: TGCGCCAGCAGCTTGGTGCAGGGAAGCACTGAAGCTTTCTTT

V: TRBV6-6
D: .
size: once
J: TRBJ1-5
CDR3: CASSYDAGAFQPQHF
DNA: TGTGCCAGCAGTTACGATGCAGGGGCGTTTCAGCCCCAGCATTTT